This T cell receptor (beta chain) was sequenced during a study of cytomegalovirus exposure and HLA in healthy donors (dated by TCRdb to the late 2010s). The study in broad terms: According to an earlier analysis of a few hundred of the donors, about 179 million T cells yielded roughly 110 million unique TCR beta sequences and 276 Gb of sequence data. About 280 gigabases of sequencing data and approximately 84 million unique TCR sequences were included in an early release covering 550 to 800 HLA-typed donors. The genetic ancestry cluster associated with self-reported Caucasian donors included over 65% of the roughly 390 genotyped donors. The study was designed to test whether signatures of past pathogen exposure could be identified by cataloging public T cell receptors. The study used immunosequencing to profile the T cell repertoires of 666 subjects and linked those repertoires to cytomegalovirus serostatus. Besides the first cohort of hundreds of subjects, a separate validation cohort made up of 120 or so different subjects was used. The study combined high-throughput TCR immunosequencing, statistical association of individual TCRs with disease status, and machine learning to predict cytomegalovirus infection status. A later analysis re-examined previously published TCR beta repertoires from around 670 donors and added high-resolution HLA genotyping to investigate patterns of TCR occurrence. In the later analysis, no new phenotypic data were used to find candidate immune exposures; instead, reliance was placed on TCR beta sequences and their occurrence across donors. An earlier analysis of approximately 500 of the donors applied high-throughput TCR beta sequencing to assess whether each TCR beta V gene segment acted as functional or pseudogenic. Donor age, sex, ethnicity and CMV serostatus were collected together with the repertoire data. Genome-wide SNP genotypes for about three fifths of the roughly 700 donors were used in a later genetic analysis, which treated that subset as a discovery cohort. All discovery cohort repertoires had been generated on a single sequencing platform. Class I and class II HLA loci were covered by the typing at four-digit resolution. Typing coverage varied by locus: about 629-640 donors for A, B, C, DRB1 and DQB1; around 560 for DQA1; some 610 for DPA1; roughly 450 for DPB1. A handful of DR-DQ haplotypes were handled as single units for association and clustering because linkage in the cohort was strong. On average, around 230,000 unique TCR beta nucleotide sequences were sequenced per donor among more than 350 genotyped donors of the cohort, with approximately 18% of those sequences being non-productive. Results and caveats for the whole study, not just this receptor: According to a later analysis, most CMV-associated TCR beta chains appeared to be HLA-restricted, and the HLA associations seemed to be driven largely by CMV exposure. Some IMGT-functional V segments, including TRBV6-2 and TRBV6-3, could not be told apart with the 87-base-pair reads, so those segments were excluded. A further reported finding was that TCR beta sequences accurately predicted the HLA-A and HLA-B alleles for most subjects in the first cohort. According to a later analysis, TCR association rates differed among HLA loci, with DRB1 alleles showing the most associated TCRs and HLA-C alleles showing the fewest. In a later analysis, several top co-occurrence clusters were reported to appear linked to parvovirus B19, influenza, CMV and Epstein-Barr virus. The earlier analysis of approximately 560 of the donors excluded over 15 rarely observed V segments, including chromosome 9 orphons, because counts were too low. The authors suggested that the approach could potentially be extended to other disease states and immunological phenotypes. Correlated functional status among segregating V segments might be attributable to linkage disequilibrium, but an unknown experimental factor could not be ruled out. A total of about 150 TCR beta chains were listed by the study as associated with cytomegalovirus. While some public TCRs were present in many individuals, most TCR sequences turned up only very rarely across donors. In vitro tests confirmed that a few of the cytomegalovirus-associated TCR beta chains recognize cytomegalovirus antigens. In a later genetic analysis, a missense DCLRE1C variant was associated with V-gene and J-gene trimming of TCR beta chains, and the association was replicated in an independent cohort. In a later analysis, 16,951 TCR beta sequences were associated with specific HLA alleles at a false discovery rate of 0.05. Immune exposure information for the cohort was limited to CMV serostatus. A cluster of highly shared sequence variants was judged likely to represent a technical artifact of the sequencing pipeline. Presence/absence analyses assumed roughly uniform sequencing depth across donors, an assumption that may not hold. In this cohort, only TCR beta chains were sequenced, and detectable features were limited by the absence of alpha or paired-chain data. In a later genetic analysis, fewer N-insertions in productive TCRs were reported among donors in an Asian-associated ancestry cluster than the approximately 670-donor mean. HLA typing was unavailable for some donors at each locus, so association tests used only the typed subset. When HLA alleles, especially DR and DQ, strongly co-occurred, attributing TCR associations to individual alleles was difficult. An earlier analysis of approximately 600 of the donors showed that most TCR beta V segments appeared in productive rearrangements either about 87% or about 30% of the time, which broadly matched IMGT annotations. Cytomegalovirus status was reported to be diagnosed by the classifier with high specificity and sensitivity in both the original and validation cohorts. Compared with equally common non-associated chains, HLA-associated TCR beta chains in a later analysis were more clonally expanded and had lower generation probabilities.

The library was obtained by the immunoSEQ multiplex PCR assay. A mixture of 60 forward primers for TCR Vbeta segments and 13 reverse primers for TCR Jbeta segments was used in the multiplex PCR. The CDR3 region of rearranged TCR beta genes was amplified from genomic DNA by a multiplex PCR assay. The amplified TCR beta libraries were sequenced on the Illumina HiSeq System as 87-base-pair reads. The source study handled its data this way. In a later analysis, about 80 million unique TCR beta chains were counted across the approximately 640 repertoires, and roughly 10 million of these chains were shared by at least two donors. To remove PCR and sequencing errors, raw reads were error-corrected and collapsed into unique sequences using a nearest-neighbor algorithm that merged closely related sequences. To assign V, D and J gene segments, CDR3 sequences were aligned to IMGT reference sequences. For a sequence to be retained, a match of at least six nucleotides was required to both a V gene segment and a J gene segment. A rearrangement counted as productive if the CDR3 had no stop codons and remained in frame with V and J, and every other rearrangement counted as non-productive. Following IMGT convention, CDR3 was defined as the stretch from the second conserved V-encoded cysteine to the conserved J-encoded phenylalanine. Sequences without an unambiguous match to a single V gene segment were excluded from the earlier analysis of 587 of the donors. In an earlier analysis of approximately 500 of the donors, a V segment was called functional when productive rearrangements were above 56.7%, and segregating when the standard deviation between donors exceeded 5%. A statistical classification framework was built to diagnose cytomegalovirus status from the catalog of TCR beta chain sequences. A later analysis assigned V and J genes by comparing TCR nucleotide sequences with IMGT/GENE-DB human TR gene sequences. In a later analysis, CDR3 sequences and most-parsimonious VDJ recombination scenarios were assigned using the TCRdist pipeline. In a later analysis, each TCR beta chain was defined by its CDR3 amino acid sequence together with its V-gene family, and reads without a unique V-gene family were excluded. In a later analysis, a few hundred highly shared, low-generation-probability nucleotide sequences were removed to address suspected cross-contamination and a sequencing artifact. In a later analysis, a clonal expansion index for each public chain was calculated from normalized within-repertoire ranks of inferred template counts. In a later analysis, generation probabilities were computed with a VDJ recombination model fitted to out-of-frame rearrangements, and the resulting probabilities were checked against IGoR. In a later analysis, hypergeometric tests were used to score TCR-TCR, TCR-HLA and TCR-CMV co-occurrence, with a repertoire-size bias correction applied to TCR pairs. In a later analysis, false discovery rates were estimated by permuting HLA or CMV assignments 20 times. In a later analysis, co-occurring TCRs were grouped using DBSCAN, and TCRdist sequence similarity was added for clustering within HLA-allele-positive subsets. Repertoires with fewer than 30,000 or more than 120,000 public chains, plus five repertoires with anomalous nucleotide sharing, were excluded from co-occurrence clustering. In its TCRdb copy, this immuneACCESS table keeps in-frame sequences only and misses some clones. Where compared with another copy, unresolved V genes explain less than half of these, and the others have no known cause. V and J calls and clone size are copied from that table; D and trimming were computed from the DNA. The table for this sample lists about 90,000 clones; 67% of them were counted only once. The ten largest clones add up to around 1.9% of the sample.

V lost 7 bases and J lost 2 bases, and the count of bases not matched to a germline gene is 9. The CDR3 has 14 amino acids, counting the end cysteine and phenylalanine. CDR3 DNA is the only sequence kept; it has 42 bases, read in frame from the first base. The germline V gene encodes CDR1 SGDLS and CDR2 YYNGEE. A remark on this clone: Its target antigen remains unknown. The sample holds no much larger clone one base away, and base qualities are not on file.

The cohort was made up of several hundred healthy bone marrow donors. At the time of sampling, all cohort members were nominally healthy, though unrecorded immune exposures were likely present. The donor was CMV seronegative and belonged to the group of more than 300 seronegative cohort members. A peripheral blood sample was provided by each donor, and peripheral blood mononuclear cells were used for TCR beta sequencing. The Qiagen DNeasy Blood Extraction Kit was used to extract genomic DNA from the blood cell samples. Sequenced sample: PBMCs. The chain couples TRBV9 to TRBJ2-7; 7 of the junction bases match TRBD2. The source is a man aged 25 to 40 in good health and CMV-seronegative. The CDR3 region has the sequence CASSKGEGTYEQYF. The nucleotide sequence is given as TGTGCCAGCTCCAAAGGGGAGGGTACCTACGAGCAGTACTTC.